A few counts support the clone carrying this T cell receptor beta chain. The antigen remains unidentified. These data come from a study of human T cells and chemical hapten exposure. Time point indicated: patch test 1, 2 weeks after DPC sensitization. Treatment of the sample: therapeutic diphenylcyclopropenone sensitization with weekly scalp DPC. Trimming stripped 8 bases from V and 4 bases from J, with 5 bases between. CDR3 length: 10 residues. Germline lookup yields CDR1 MNHEY and CDR2 SMNVEV (reference sequence). Study-wide points: Expanded TCRs made up significantly more big CDR3 similarity clusters than controls did. DPC sensitization produced no change in TCRs with frequency above 1 in 1000.

Source study methods: Individual samples carried between 23,224 and 690,600 TCRs, with 95,638 as the median. TCRdb reprocessed the RACE reads via MiXCR and lists one record per CDR3 protein. V and J calls and clone size were set by TCRdb, not the authors. This table has approximately 350,000 distinct CDR3 sequences, around 7% appearing once. The sample was whole blood, taken in connection with sensitization to the hapten diphenylcyclopropenone (DPC). The sequence derives from a woman aged 18-29 years with alopecia areata. Some clones in this sample may be carry-over from other donors' samples. The chain carries TRBV27 and TRBJ1-1; tentatively, D is TRBD1 (5 bases). The CDR3 spells CASGGTEAFF. The CDR3 coding sequence is TGTGCCAGCGGGGGCACTGAAGCTTTCTTT.